This passage covers 3 T cell receptor beta chains from one sample sequenced in a study of cytomegalovirus exposure and HLA in healthy donors. It was with 60 Vbeta and 13 Jbeta primers that the PCR ran. Libraries were prepared by immunoSEQ multiplex PCR; TCRdb keeps only in-frame clonotypes and omits some of them. The sample contains around 120,000 clones, around 81% of which appear only once. Sequenced input: PBMCs. The receptors derive from a woman between 45 and 60 years old in good health and CMV-seronegative.

This sequence joins TRBV7-9 and TRBJ1-5; the match to TRBD1 covers 7 bases. J lost 3 bases, V lost 6 bases, and 5 bases had no gene match. The CDR3 length is 14 residues. Germline assignment: CDR1 SEHNR and CDR2 FQNEAQ (reference sequence). Written as DNA, the CDR3 is TGTGCCAGCAGGCGCCAGGGGGACAATCAGCCCCAGCATTTT. Encoded protein: CASRRQGDNQPQHF.

This clone showed up just once. V gene TRBV4-3 combines with J gene TRBJ2-1, with 10 bases aligning to TRBD2. CDR3 length: 14 amino acids. Germline-derived CDR1 and CDR2 are LGHNA and YSLEER. The V and J ends lost 4 bases and 7 bases, in that order; junction bases with no gene match: 4. CDR3 region: CASSPAGGLNEQFF. The DNA of the CDR3 is TGCGCCAGCAGCCCAGCGGGAGGGCTGAATGAGCAGTTCTTC.

The chain links TRBV19 to TRBJ1-1; D is uncertain. Germline V gene lookup returns CDR1 LNHDA and CDR2 SQIVND (reference sequence). The CDR3 runs 13 residues. With 5 bases removed from V and 0 bases from J, the gap between germline ends came to 7 bases. Here the CDR3 reads CASSGPMNTEAFF. CDR3 coding DNA: TGTGCCAGTAGTGGCCCCATGAACACTGAAGCTTTCTTT.